Listed below are T cell receptor beta chains from one sample, sequenced in a study of CD8 T cells in Susac syndrome. One entry per CDR3 protein results from TCRdb running MiXCR on the immunoSEQ multiplex PCR reads. Found here are around 110,000 distinct CDR3 sequences, roughly 95% of them singletons; the top ten hold approximately 0.41%. Sequencing input: CD8+ T cells from PBMCs. Every receptor here comes from a human donor with Susac syndrome. The CDR3 runs from the conserved cysteine through the conserved F or W.

J gene: TRBJ1-1; V gene: TRBV9; CDR3 protein: CASSGGGDAEAFF
J gene: TRBJ2-7; V gene: TRBV27; CDR3 protein: CASSLGRSSEQYF
J gene: TRBJ1-1; V gene: TRBV12-3/TRBV12-4; CDR3 protein: CASSGTGIQPEAFF
J gene: TRBJ2-2; V gene: TRBV9; CDR3 protein: CASSVSRESPTSVAGELFF
J gene: TRBJ2-5; V gene: TRBV20-1; CDR3 protein: CSARPLAPQGQETQYF
J gene: TRBJ2-1; V gene: TRBV7-9; CDR3 protein: CASSPPRLTDNEQFF
J gene: TRBJ2-3; V gene: TRBV6-6; CDR3 protein: CASSRGVTSTDTQYF
J gene: TRBJ2-7; V gene: TRBV11-1; CDR3 protein: CASSYYTGSSYEQYF
J gene: TRBJ2-7; V gene: TRBV9; CDR3 protein: CASSSAGTGTNEQYF
J gene: TRBJ2-1; V gene: TRBV12-5; CDR3 protein: CASGFETGDPHNEQFF
J gene: TRBJ2-1; V gene: TRBV19; CDR3 protein: CASIPGGRGGGNEQFF
J gene: TRBJ1-1; V gene: TRBV7-8; CDR3 protein: CASIDHLRNTEAFF
J gene: TRBJ2-5; V gene: TRBV5-4; CDR3 protein: CASSVTGGDRTQYF
J gene: TRBJ1-5; V gene: TRBV27; CDR3 protein: CASRTGGSQPQHF
J gene: TRBJ1-6; V gene: TRBV7-3; CDR3 protein: CASSLSGGNYNSPLHF
J gene: TRBJ1-1; V gene: TRBV9; CDR3 protein: CASSGSSVNTEAFF
J gene: TRBJ2-2; V gene: TRBV5-6; CDR3 protein: CASRGRRTGELFF
J gene: TRBJ2-2; V gene: TRBV29-1; CDR3 protein: CSVGGTGNTGELFF
J gene: TRBJ1-5; V gene: TRBV27; CDR3 protein: CASSFGASNQPQHF
J gene: TRBJ2-5; V gene: TRBV9; CDR3 protein: CASSVSGALETQYF
J gene: TRBJ2-6; V gene: TRBV4-1; CDR3 protein: CASRVISSGANVLTF
J gene: TRBJ2-5; V gene: TRBV4-1; CDR3 protein: CASSQGGSLVGTQYF
J gene: TRBJ2-7; V gene: TRBV5-6; CDR3 protein: CASTWGQNLYEQYF
J gene: TRBJ2-3; V gene: TRBV9; CDR3 protein: CASSGRVDTQYF
J gene: TRBJ2-7; V gene: TRBV6-2/TRBV6-3; CDR3 protein: CASSPDRDKGYEQYF
J gene: TRBJ2-5; V gene: TRBV20-1; CDR3 protein: CSARDFRSRETQYF
J gene: TRBJ1-5; V gene: TRBV4-2; CDR3 protein: CASSLPGGQPQHF
J gene: TRBJ1-3; V gene: TRBV29-1; CDR3 protein: CSVEKESGNTIYF
J gene: TRBJ2-7; V gene: TRBV13; CDR3 protein: CASSLGTNTYEQYF
J gene: TRBJ1-1; V gene: TRBV10-3; CDR3 protein: CAISRGQGATEAFF
J gene: TRBJ2-5; V gene: TRBV6-7; CDR3 protein: CASSYSPGQQETQYF
J gene: TRBJ2-3; V gene: TRBV9; CDR3 protein: CASSPDQGTDTQYF
J gene: TRBJ2-2; V gene: TRBV5-8; CDR3 protein: CASSLKNTGELFF
J gene: TRBJ2-1; V gene: TRBV27; CDR3 protein: CASSPISGEQFF
J gene: TRBJ2-1; V gene: TRBV2; CDR3 protein: CASSEGGRDRGHRGEQFF
J gene: TRBJ1-1; V gene: TRBV13; CDR3 protein: CASSFDSNTEAFF
J gene: TRBJ1-1; V gene: TRBV5-4; CDR3 protein: CASSLAGGGTEAFF
J gene: TRBJ2-1; V gene: TRBV7-3; CDR3 protein: CASSLTPGQGPYNEQFF
J gene: TRBJ2-5; V gene: TRBV20-1; CDR3 protein: CSAPSGGQAETQYF
J gene: TRBJ1-5; V gene: TRBV9; CDR3 protein: CASSTSVGNQPQHF
J gene: TRBJ2-2; V gene: TRBV9; CDR3 protein: CASSVGQRNTGELFF
J gene: TRBJ1-1; V gene: TRBV27; CDR3 protein: CASSLGGLVTEAFF
J gene: TRBJ2-1; V gene: TRBV7-2; CDR3 protein: CASSLEGVTGNEQFF
J gene: TRBJ2-7; V gene: TRBV29-1; CDR3 protein: CSVGQGNYEQYF
J gene: TRBJ2-7; V gene: TRBV9; CDR3 protein: CASSAGPQLSYEQYF
J gene: TRBJ2-3; V gene: TRBV7-2; CDR3 protein: CASSLEGSSGTDTQYF
J gene: TRBJ1-2; V gene: TRBV20-1; CDR3 protein: CSASKYTF
J gene: TRBJ2-1; V gene: TRBV13; CDR3 protein: CASTGAGGYNEQFF
J gene: TRBJ1-2; V gene: TRBV5-6; CDR3 protein: CASSLWGGGHYGYTF
J gene: TRBJ1-5; V gene: TRBV5-4; CDR3 protein: CASSLAGQRDQPQHF
J gene: TRBJ1-5; V gene: TRBV27; CDR3 protein: CASRTAYSNQPQHF
J gene: TRBJ2-5; V gene: TRBV9; CDR3 protein: CASSVGSIQETQYF
J gene: TRBJ1-5; V gene: TRBV21-1; CDR3 protein: CASSKGSRGYNQPQHF
J gene: TRBJ2-5; V gene: TRBV9; CDR3 protein: CASSAEWDRVEETQYF